This T cell receptor beta chain was recorded in a study of T cell changes during pregnancy in multiple sclerosis. Only one count was recorded for this clone. Using immunoSEQ multiplex PCR, the repertoire was profiled, and TCRdb retains in-frame clones only, with some absent. The table lists about 49,000 clones, around 91% of them singletons. This CDR3 is 17 amino acids long. Germline values: CDR1 SGHVS, CDR2 FNYEAQ. With V trimmed by 4 bases and J by 8 bases, 12 bases remained unmatched. The rearrangement links TRBV7-6 to TRBJ2-1; 12 nucleotides agree with TRBD2. The source of this sequence is a female donor in good health, enrolled as a control in a pregnancy study. The material sequenced was peripheral blood, taken after pregnancy. CDR3 in amino acids: CASSSYELAGGRDEQFF. The CDR3 coding sequence is TGTGCCAGCAGCTCTTACGAACTAGCGGGGGGCCGGGATGAGCAGTTCTTC.